These 19 T cell receptor beta chains were sequenced from one sample in a study of memory B cells and T cells in multiple sclerosis. Stimulus-free culture yielded autoproliferating CFSE-dim and non-proliferating CFSE-high T cells, each sequenced separately. Some 50 million CFSE-labeled PBMCs were cultured less than eight days unstimulated, then replicate wells were pooled. Sequenced by immunoSEQ multiplex PCR; TCRdb stores in-frame clones only, minus some. The sample records 46,000 or so clones, roughly 82% being singletons. Their antigens are not known. The sequenced material came from PBMCs from blood kept in culture. These receptors were taken from a human donor with multiple sclerosis.

The chain joins TRBV10-3 to TRBJ1-5, with D tentatively TRBD1 (6 bases). The V and J ends lost 0 bases and 6 bases respectively, with 15 bases between them. This CDR3 has 16 residues. CDR1 and CDR2 from the germline V gene are ENHRY and SYGVKD. The CDR3 DNA reads as TGTGCCATCAGTGAGTCGGGGGCAGGGGTGGCTCAGCCCCAGCATTTT. It yields the protein CAISESGAGVAQPQHF.

The chain has TRBV7-6 and TRBJ2-5; possibly TRBD1 or TRBD2 for D (5 bases each). The germline V and J ends were trimmed by 1 base and 4 bases, with 10 bases remaining between them. This CDR3 region has 14 residues. The germline V gene encodes CDR1 SGHVS and CDR2 FNYEAQ. The CDR3, as DNA: TGTGCCAGCAGCTTAGGGGGACGAGGAGAGACCCAGTACTTC. It specifies CASSLGGRGETQYF. The variable domain in full, completed from reference TRBV7-6 and TRBJ2-5, reads GAGVSQSPRYKVTKRGQDVALRCDPISGHVSLYWYRQALGQGPEFLTYFNYEAQQDKSGLPNDRFSAERPEGSISTLTIQRTEQRDSAMYRCASSLGGRGETQYFGPGTRLLVL.

The chain couples TRBV5-1 to TRBJ1-4, with D uncertain. This CDR3 has 15 amino acids. Germline V CDR1 and CDR2: SGHRS, YFSETQ. V was shortened by 4 bases and J by 4 bases, with 14 bases between the two germline ends. CDR3 residues: CASSEDVGLNEKLFF. DNA for the CDR3: TGCGCCAGCAGCGAGGACGTGGGCCTTAATGAAAAACTGTTTTTT.

The rearrangement joins TRBV6-6 to TRBJ2-7; D perhaps matches TRBD2 (5 bases). Trimming stripped 0 bases from V and 7 bases from J, with 19 bases between. The CDR3 is 16 amino acids. The germline gives CDR1 MNHNY, CDR2 SVGAGI (reference sequence). The CDR3 sequence is CASSYSEASHSLEQYF. The CDR3 nucleotides read TGTGCCAGCAGTTACTCGGAGGCTAGCCATTCCTTGGAGCAGTACTTC.

This chain uses TRBV7-9 with TRBJ2-5; D possibly uses TRBD1 or TRBD2 (5 bases each). CDR3 length: 12 residues. Trimming removed 5 bases at V and 5 bases at J, with 9 bases between. The germline V gene encodes CDR1 SEHNR and CDR2 FQNEAQ (reference sequence). CDR3 amino acids: CASSGGEETQYF. As DNA, the CDR3 is TGTGCCAGCAGCGGGGGAGAGGAGACCCAGTACTTC.

CDR3 residues: CASSLSTGISYEQYF. The CDR3 DNA reads as TGCGCCAGCAGCTTGTCGACAGGTATCTCCTACGAGCAGTACTTC. The chain combines TRBV5-1 with TRBJ2-7, with D possibly TRBD1 on 6 matching bases. The CDR3 covers 15 residues. Looked up from germline, CDR1 is SGHRS and CDR2 is YFSETQ. V lost 1 base and J lost 0, with 11 bases in between.

The rearrangement uses TRBV4-1 and TRBJ1-2; 7 bases match TRBD1. Germline CDR1 reads MGHRA; CDR2 reads YSYEKL. The CDR3 contains 15 residues. Unmatched junction bases numbered 6, after V lost 4 bases and J lost 1 base. The chain's CDR3 is CASSPGGSGNYGYTF. DNA for the CDR3: TGCGCCAGCAGCCCAGGGGGATCGGGTAACTATGGCTACACCTTC.

The V call is TRBV27, the J call TRBJ1-6; D is perhaps TRBD1 (5 bases). V was shortened by 8 bases and J by 6 bases, with 14 bases between the two germline ends. The CDR3 sequence is 14 residues long. Per germline, CDR1 MNHEY and CDR2 SMNVEV (reference sequence). The CDR3 DNA follows: TGTGCCAGCTGCAGGGCTCCCATTAATTCACCCCTCCACTTT. Residues: CASCRAPINSPLHF.

This chain joins TRBV19 and TRBJ2-7; D is ambiguous. Trimming removed 2 bases from V and 3 bases from J, with 8 bases in between. CDR3 length equals 13 residues. CDR1 LNHDA and CDR2 SQIVND come from the germline V gene (reference sequence). The CDR3 loop is CASSISQYYEQYF. DNA for the CDR3: TGTGCCAGTAGTATATCACAGTACTACGAGCAGTACTTC.

This chain joins TRBV14 and TRBJ2-1; D possibly corresponds to TRBD2 (7 bases). Germline CDR1 and CDR2: SGHDN and FVKESK. Trimming cost V 2 bases and J 2 bases, with 13 bases left between them. The CDR3 length is 16 residues. CDR3 loop: CASSQYPGGPYNEQFF. The CDR3 region has the DNA TGTGCCAGCAGCCAATACCCGGGGGGCCCCTACAATGAGCAGTTCTTC.

The CDR3 DNA reads TGCAGCACCTGGACAGGAGAGACCCAGTACTTC. Its translation is CSTWTGETQYF. The chain has TRBV29-1 and TRBJ2-5; 7 nucleotides align to TRBD1. The CDR3 runs to 11 residues. CDR1 is SQVTM, CDR2 ANQGSEA, per germline. The V gene end was trimmed by 8 bases and the J gene end by 4 bases; junction bases not matched to a gene: 4.

The V and J genes are TRBV6-5 and TRBJ2-5; D remains unclear. Per the germline V gene, CDR1 is MNHEY and CDR2 is SVGAGI. Between the trimmed V and J ends, which lost 0 bases and 2 bases, there was a span of 7 bases. The CDR3 covers 14 residues. The CDR3 region has the DNA TGTGCCAGCAGTTACTCGAGGAGTCAAGAGACCCAGTACTTC. Translation: CASSYSRSQETQYF.

This chain joins TRBV10-2 and TRBJ1-1; 9 bases map to TRBD1. Trimming took 3 bases from V and 1 from J; bases not matched to a gene: 6. This CDR3 has 16 residues. Germline CDR1 and CDR2: WSHSY and SAAADI. DNA of the CDR3: TGCGCCAGCAGTGACCTCCACAGGGGGCAGAACACTGAAGCTTTCTTT. It yields the protein CASSDLHRGQNTEAFF.

This clone was observed a few times. The V gene is TRBV6-6, the J gene TRBJ1-1; D unresolved. Germline CDR1 and CDR2: MNHNY and SVGAGI (reference sequence). Trimming took 2 bases from V and 4 from J, leaving 5 bases between them. The CDR3 consists of 12 residues. Here the CDR3 reads CASSYQTTEAFF. The CDR3 bases are TGTGCCAGCAGTTACCAAACCACTGAAGCTTTCTTT.

This sequence joins TRBV30 and TRBJ2-5, with D possibly TRBD1 on 6 matching bases. V was pared by 3 bases and J by 1 base, with 15 bases between. Germline V gives CDR1 GTSNPN, CDR2 SVGIG (reference sequence). CDR3 length: 15 amino acids. CDR3: CAWRGGVGFQETQYF. In DNA form, the CDR3 reads TGTGCCTGGAGAGGGGGAGTGGGGTTCCAAGAGACCCAGTACTTC.

The DNA of the CDR3 is TGTGCCAGCAGTGTAGAGGACGGTGCGGAGCAGTACTTC. Encoded protein: CASSVEDGAEQYF. The chain recombines TRBV6-4 with TRBJ2-7; unclear D gene. Germline V lookup: CDR1 MRHNA, CDR2 SNTAGT. V was shortened by 4 bases and J by 7 bases, with 14 bases between the two germline ends. This CDR3 is 13 amino acids long.

The chain combines TRBV5-1 with TRBJ1-1, with 8 bases identical to TRBD1. With 2 bases clipped from V and 4 bases from J, the junction kept 1 base outside the gene matches. Looked up from germline, CDR1 is SGHRS and CDR2 is YFSETQ. This CDR3 spans 13 amino acids. CDR3 region: CASSFQGATEAFF. Written as DNA, the CDR3 is TGCGCCAGCAGCTTTCAGGGGGCCACTGAAGCTTTCTTT.

The rearrangement uses TRBV5-6 and TRBJ1-1, with 7 bases matching TRBD1. The CDR3 sequence is 12 residues long. The trim removed 2 bases at V and 10 bases at J, leaving 5 bases unmatched. Germline CDR1 SGHDT, CDR2 YYEEEE. This CDR3 reads CASSFGGQVAFF. CDR3 coding DNA: TGTGCCAGCAGCTTTGGAGGACAGGTAGCTTTCTTT.

J is TRBJ2-2 and V is TRBV6-5, with D unclear. V lost 8 bases and J lost 1, with 8 bases in between. Germline CDR1 is MNHEY and CDR2 is SVGAGI. The CDR3 loop spans 13 amino acids. CDR3 in amino acids: CASLPWNTGELFF. CDR3 nucleotides: TGTGCCAGCCTGCCGTGGAACACCGGGGAGCTGTTTTTT.